The 8 T cell receptor beta chains below come from one sample, sequenced in a study of cytomegalovirus exposure and HLA in healthy donors. It was with 60 Vbeta and 13 Jbeta primers that the PCR ran. The method was immunoSEQ multiplex PCR; TCRdb's version includes in-frame clones alone and lacks a portion of them. The sample contains 150,000 to 200,000 clones, over 60% of which appear only once. Material for sequencing was PBMCs. The origin of the receptors is a woman in her thirties or forties in good health and CMV-seronegative.

V usage is TRBV5-6 and J usage is TRBJ1-1, with 10 bases aligning to TRBD1. CDR1 and CDR2 (germline): SGHDT, YYEEEE. This CDR3 is built from 13 residues. V was clipped by 3 bases and J by 8 bases; unmatched bases: 4. The CDR3 coding sequence is TGTGCCAGCAGCTGGGACAGGGGACCCGAAGCTTTCTTT. This translates into CASSWDRGPEAFF.

V is TRBV2 and J is TRBJ2-3; 12 positions match TRBD1. V dropped 3 bases and J dropped 7; count of bases not matched to a gene: 8. The CDR3 contains 16 residues. Germline CDR1 SNHLY, CDR2 FYNNEI. The CDR3 here is CASSDFGTGGAYTQYF. CDR3 nucleotides: TGTGCCAGCAGTGATTTCGGGACAGGGGGCGCGTATACGCAGTATTTT.

The chain is built from TRBV11-3 and TRBJ2-5, with TRBD2 identical over 7 bases. Germline trimming cut 5 bases from V and 4 bases from J; bases unmatched to any gene: 4. The CDR3 length is 13 residues. From germline, CDR1 is SGHNT and CDR2 YENEEA. The CDR3 protein is CASSPGGGETQYF. The CDR3 DNA sequence: TGTGCCAGCAGCCCGGGAGGCGGAGAGACCCAGTACTTC.

The chain is built from TRBV30 and TRBJ1-4; possibly TRBD1 for D (6 bases). Germline-derived CDR1 and CDR2 are GTSNPN and SVGIG (reference sequence). Trimming took off 0 bases at V and 8 bases at J, with 16 bases between the two ends. The CDR3 is made up of 15 amino acids. CDR3 nucleotides: TGTGCCTGGAGTGTAAAAGGGGGTATCGGGGAAAAACTGTTTTTT. Residues: CAWSVKGGIGEKLFF.

This clone was found once. The rearrangement uses TRBV10-1 and TRBJ2-1; tentatively, D is TRBD1 (6 bases). The CDR3 is 14 residues long. Trimming cost V 5 bases and J 6 bases, with 14 bases left between them. The germline CDR1 and CDR2 sequences are WNHNN and SYGVQD (reference sequence). The CDR3 DNA follows: TGCGCCAGCAGTCACCGGGACATGCCCAATGAGCAGTTCTTC. Protein product: CASSHRDMPNEQFF.

This clone appeared a few times. This chain links TRBV28 with TRBJ1-1; 10 nucleotides line up with TRBD1. CDR3 length equals 14 residues. Germline lookup yields CDR1 MDHEN and CDR2 SYDVKM. V shed 5 bases, J shed 11 bases, and the junction held 11 bases outside the gene matches. The CDR3 region has the DNA TGTGCCAGCAGTGTGGGACAGGGGCCCCCTGGTGCTTTCTTT. Translation: CASSVGQGPPGAFF.

V is TRBV30 and J is TRBJ1-5; perhaps TRBD1 as D (5 bases). The germline gives CDR1 GTSNPN, CDR2 SVGIG (reference sequence). V was clipped by 5 bases and J by 7 bases, with 12 bases between them. The CDR3 sequence is 12 residues long. CDR3 protein: CAWAPGGQPQHF. The DNA of the CDR3 is TGTGCCTGGGCTCCCGGGGGACAGCCCCAGCATTTT.

The sample holds a few counts of this clone. This sequence joins TRBV27 and TRBJ2-5, with a possible D match to TRBD2 (6 bases). Deletions cut 8 bases from V and 4 bases from J, with 17 bases between. The germline gives CDR1 MNHEY, CDR2 SMNVEV (reference sequence). This CDR3 has 14 amino acids. DNA of the CDR3: TGTGCCAGCCAAGGAGGTGGGGACTCAGAGACCCAGTACTTC. Its translation: CASQGGGDSETQYF.